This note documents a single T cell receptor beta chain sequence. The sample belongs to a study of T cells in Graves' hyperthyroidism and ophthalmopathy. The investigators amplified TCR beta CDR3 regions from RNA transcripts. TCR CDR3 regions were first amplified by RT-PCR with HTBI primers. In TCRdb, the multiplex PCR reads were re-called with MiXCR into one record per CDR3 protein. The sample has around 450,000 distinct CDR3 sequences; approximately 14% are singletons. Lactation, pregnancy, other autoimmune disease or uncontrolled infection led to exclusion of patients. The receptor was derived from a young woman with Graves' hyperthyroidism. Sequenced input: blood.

In DNA, the CDR3 is TGTGCCAGCAGCCCCGGGACTAGACCCTACGAGCAGTACTTC. Its protein product is CASSPGTRPYEQYF. V usage is TRBV11-2 and J usage is TRBJ2-7, with TRBD2 matching 8 bases. Trimming removed 5 bases from V and 2 bases from J; junction bases left unmatched: 5. This CDR3 contains 14 residues. The germline CDR1 and CDR2 sequences are SGHAT and FQNNGV. The entire variable domain, with the rest obtained from reference TRBV11-2 and TRBJ2-7, is as follows: EAGVAQSPRYKIIEKRQSVAFWCNPISGHATLYWYQQILGQGPKLLIQFQNNGVVDDSQLPKDRFSAERLKGVDSTLKIQPAKLEDSAVYLCASSPGTRPYEQYFGPGTRLTVT.